These 17 T cell receptor beta chains came from one sample sequenced in a study of control samples from healthy donors and cancer patients. Here immunoSEQ multiplex PCR was the method, and the copy in TCRdb shows in-frame clones only, minus some. This sample has 64,000 or so clones, with roughly 90% found just once. The material sequenced was PBMCs. These receptor sequences come from a man aged 40-50 years with colorectal cancer.

The gene calls are TRBV25-1 and TRBJ2-1; the D call may be TRBD1 or TRBD2 (5 bases each). Per germline, CDR1 MGHDK and CDR2 SYGVNS. V lost 3 bases and J lost 4, with 10 bases in between. This CDR3 is built from 14 residues. CDR3 amino acids: CASSEAGSYNEQFF. The CDR3 DNA reads as TGTGCCAGCAGTGAGGCAGGGAGTTACAATGAGCAGTTCTTC.

The chain combines TRBV19 with TRBJ2-3; perhaps TRBD2 as D (6 bases). There are 14 residues in the CDR3. CDR1 is LNHDA, CDR2 SQIVND, per germline (reference sequence). V was clipped by 3 bases and J by 1 base, with 8 bases between them. This CDR3 reads CASSIPGGTDTQYF. The CDR3 DNA is TGTGCCAGTAGTATCCCGGGGGGCACAGATACGCAGTATTTT.

The chain couples TRBV5-1 to TRBJ1-2; TRBD1 aligns across 9 bases. V was clipped by 5 bases and J by 8 bases; unmatched bases: 7. Per germline, CDR1 SGHRS and CDR2 YFSETQ. The CDR3 sequence is 13 residues long. The CDR3 sequence is CASSYGTGIGYTF. The CDR3 DNA reads as TGCGCCAGCAGTTACGGGACAGGGATCGGCTACACCTTC.

J is TRBJ2-7 and V is TRBV2, with D possibly TRBD1 on 6 matching bases. Germline assignment: CDR1 SNHLY and CDR2 FYNNEI. Trimming left V 4 bases short and J 7 bases short, with 17 bases between. CDR3 size: 14 residues. In nucleotides, the CDR3 is TGTGCCAGCAGTGGGTACAGGGTATTTGGGGAGCAGTACTTC. Encoded protein: CASSGYRVFGEQYF.

V usage is TRBV7-9 and J usage is TRBJ2-5; 8 bases align to TRBD1. The CDR3 has 14 residues. Losses at the gene ends were 3 bases for V and 5 bases for J; bases not matched to a gene: 5. CDR1 is SEHNR, CDR2 FQNEAQ, per germline (reference sequence). The CDR3 sequence is CASSLIRGRETQYF. The CDR3 coding sequence is TGTGCCAGCAGCTTGATCAGGGGGCGGGAGACCCAGTACTTC.

The chain has TRBV7-6 and TRBJ2-5, with TRBD2 matching over 10 bases. Germline CDR1 reads SGHVS; CDR2 reads FNYEAQ. The CDR3 runs 14 residues. The trim removed 1 base at V and 9 bases at J, leaving 5 bases unmatched. As DNA, the CDR3 is TGTGCCAGCAGCTTAGGGTCTAGCGGGGGACCCCAGTACTTC. It codes for CASSLGSSGGPQYF.

In this sample, this clone turned up once. The chain uses TRBV5-1 and TRBJ1-2; D unresolved. This CDR3 is built from 13 residues. Per the germline V gene, CDR1 is SGHRS and CDR2 is YFSETQ. The V and J ends lost 0 bases and 8 bases respectively, with 11 bases between them. DNA of the CDR3: TGCGCCAGCAGCTTGGTACCGGGCCCCGGCTACACCTTC. This translates into CASSLVPGPGYTF.

V and J are TRBV3-1 (or the pseudogene TRBV3-2) and TRBJ1-3; D ambiguous. The CDR3 loop spans 16 amino acids. Germline loops: CDR1 LGHDT, CDR2 YNNKEL (reference sequence). Trimming removed 1 base at V and 5 bases at J, with 15 bases between. The CDR3 sequence: CASSQADGPPRNTIYF. In nucleotides, the CDR3 is TGTGCCAGCAGCCAAGCTGACGGACCTCCTAGAAACACCATATATTTT.

Only one count was recorded for this clone. The rearrangement joins TRBV9 to TRBJ1-2; D gene unclear. Germline loops: CDR1 SGDLS, CDR2 YYNGEE. Trimming pared 4 bases from V and 5 bases from J, leaving 15 bases between. The CDR3 length is 14 residues. CDR3 protein: CASSRAPERYGYTF. The CDR3 DNA is TGTGCCAGCAGCCGGGCCCCTGAGCGGTATGGCTACACCTTC.

The chain has TRBV5-1 and TRBJ2-7; D not resolved. In germline, CDR1 is SGHRS, CDR2 YFSETQ. Trimming left V 1 base short and J 2 bases short, with 10 bases between. This CDR3 has 14 residues. CDR3: CASSLTSMTYEQYF. DNA of the CDR3: TGCGCCAGCAGCTTGACCTCAATGACCTACGAGCAGTACTTC.

The chain joins TRBV11-3 to TRBJ1-3, with D uncertain. This CDR3 has 13 amino acids. Germline V CDR1 and CDR2: SGHNT, YENEEA. V was cut by 5 bases and J by 4 bases, with 9 bases left in between. CDR3: CASSGNIGNTIYF. In DNA, the CDR3 is TGTGCCAGCAGCGGGAACATAGGAAACACCATATATTTT.

The CDR3 DNA is TGTGCCAGCAGTGCCACCCGGCCCAGGGGGAGTTATGAAAAACTGTTTTTT. The encoded protein is CASSATRPRGSYEKLFF. The chain combines TRBV6-1 with TRBJ1-4, with TRBD1 matching over 7 bases. The CDR3 is 17 amino acids. Trimming removed 4 bases from V and 6 bases from J; junction bases left unmatched: 14. Germline CDR1 MNHNS, CDR2 SASEGT.

The rearrangement links TRBV5-6 to TRBJ2-1; D is unresolved. V lost 0 bases and J lost 16, with 8 bases in between. This CDR3 has 10 residues. In germline, CDR1 is SGHDT, CDR2 YYEEEE. The CDR3 bases are TGTGCCAGCAGCTTGGGGAGTTTATTCTTC. Its translation: CASSLGSLFF.

The chain links TRBV5-6 to TRBJ2-7, with TRBD2 as a possible D gene (5 bases). This CDR3 is built from 15 residues. The germline CDR1 and CDR2 sequences are SGHDT and YYEEEE. Trimming stripped 6 bases from V and 6 bases from J, with 22 bases between. The DNA for the CDR3 is TGTGCCAGCACCCGGAGGAGTACCACCCCTCTCGAGCAGTACTTC. As protein: CASTRRSTTPLEQYF.

The table lists this clone with a count of one. V is TRBV27 and J is TRBJ2-2; possibly TRBD1 for D (6 bases). V gave up 8 bases and J gave up 3 bases, with 13 bases separating them. This CDR3 comprises 14 residues. The V gene's germline CDR1 is MNHEY and CDR2 SMNVEV (reference sequence). In DNA form, the CDR3 reads TGTGCCAGCGGCAGGGGAACGGACACCGGGGAGCTGTTTTTT. Residues: CASGRGTDTGELFF.

The chain recombines TRBV15 with TRBJ1-3; perhaps TRBD1 as D (5 bases). The ends were cut back, 0 bases at V and 3 bases at J, with 6 bases in the middle. Germline V CDR1 and CDR2: LNHNV, YYDKDF (reference sequence). The CDR3 is 14 residues long. CDR3 DNA: TGTGCCACCAGCAGAGAGAGGGGTGGAAACACCATATATTTT. Its protein product is CATSRERGGNTIYF.

The chain employs TRBV4-2 and TRBJ1-6; perhaps TRBD1 as D (5 bases). The CDR3 totals 15 residues. V shed 2 bases and J shed 5 bases, with 10 bases lying between them. Germline lookup yields CDR1 LGHNA and CDR2 YNFKEQ. The CDR3 DNA reads TGTGCCAGCAGCCAACCCGACAGAGATAATTCACCCCTCCACTTT. Its translation: CASSQPDRDNSPLHF.